A selection of T cell receptor beta chains follows, all from one sample in a study of T cell repertoires in cytomegalovirus infection. TCRdb independently ran MiXCR on the reads; one entry per CDR3 protein. The sample consists of 350,000 to 500,000 distinct CDR3 sequences, approximately 31% of them appearing once. Sample: PBMCs. These receptors were taken from a human donor in good health (CMV status not recorded). Some clones in this sample may be carry-over from other donors' samples. CDR3s include the opening cysteine and the closing phenylalanine or tryptophan. Each record gives: clone size, D gene, J gene, V gene, CDR3 DNA, CDR3 protein. A D gene is named only where the DNA matches it firmly. The size field is filled for only some rows; it gives once, few, many or a size class.

many NA TRBJ1-5 TRBV7-8 TGTGCCAGCAGCCAAGGAGGCTTATACAATCAGCCCCAGCATTTT CASSQGGLYNQPQHF
many NA TRBJ2-2 TRBV7-2 TGTGCCAGCACCGAATTCCTGGGGGTCACCGGGGAGCTGTTTTTT CASTEFLGVTGELFF
NA NA TRBJ1-2 TRBV7-6 TGTGCCAGCAGCTTAGAGGCTAACTATGGCTACACCTTC CASSLEANYGYTF
NA NA TRBJ2-3 TRBV2 TGTGCCAGCAGTGAACTAAGTTACCGAGATACGCAGTATTTT CASSELSYRDTQYF
NA NA TRBJ1-2 TRBV5-4 TGTGCCAGCAGCTTGGGGTCAGCTAACTATTGCTACACCTTC CASSLGSANYCYTF
few NA TRBJ1-2 TRBV4-1 TGCGCCAGCAGCCAACAGCCGGACAGAATCAATGGCTACACCTTC CASSQQPDRINGYTF
NA TRBD2 TRBJ2-3 TRBV10-2 TGCGCCAGCAGTGAAGGGGCTAGCGGGGCCACAGATACGCAGTATTTT CASSEGASGATDTQYF
NA TRBD1 TRBJ2-7 TRBV25-1 TGTGCCAGCACCGCGACAGGGACCTACGAGCAGTACTTC CASTATGTYEQYF
few TRBD1 TRBJ1-1 TRBV12-3/TRBV12-4 TGTGCCAGCAGTTTAGTAGGGACAGTGAACACTGAAGCTTTCTTT CASSLVGTVNTEAFF
few NA TRBJ1-6 TRBV25-1 TGTGCCAGCAGTTGGAGACAGCATAATTCACCCCTCCACTTT CASSWRQHNSPLHF
NA TRBD1 TRBJ1-2 TRBV7-2 TGTGCCAGCAGCTTAGCGCTTGGAAACAGGGGGAACTATGGCTACACCTTC CASSLALGNRGNYGYTF
NA TRBD2 TRBJ2-1 TRBV20-1 TGCAGTGCTAGTATGACTAGCGGGGGGCGACTCTCCTACAATGAGCAGTTCTTC CSASMTSGGRLSYNEQFF
few NA TRBJ1-1 TRBV12-3/TRBV12-4 TGTGCCAGCACACTTACCGTAGGGCCCGCTAACACTGAAGCTTTCTTT CASTLTVGPANTEAFF
few NA TRBJ2-2 TRBV2 TGTGCCAGCAGTCCAGACAGAACCGGGGAGCTGTTTTTT CASSPDRTGELFF
NA NA TRBJ2-7 TRBV7-2 TGTGCCAGCAGCTTAACCGGGACGGGGGAATTCGAGCAGTACTTC CASSLTGTGEFEQYF
NA TRBD2 TRBJ2-7 TRBV20-1 TGCAGTGCTAAAATGGGGACTAAGGTGTACGAGCAGTACTTC CSAKMGTKVYEQYF
NA NA TRBJ1-6 TRBV12-3/TRBV12-4 TGTGCCAGCAGGCCGGGGCCTTATAATTCACCCCTCCACTTT CASRPGPYNSPLHF
NA NA TRBJ2-6 TRBV6-8 TGTGCCAGCAGTACTGACAGATCTGGGGCCAACGTCCTGACTTTC CASSTDRSGANVLTF
many TRBD1 TRBJ2-2 TRBV7-2 TGTGCCAGCATCACGCAGGGGGCGCTCAACACCGGGGAGCTGTTTTTT CASITQGALNTGELFF
many NA TRBJ2-3 TRBV7-8 TGTGCCAGCAGCTTAGTCGTCTCAGGTAGCACAGATACGCAGTATTTT CASSLVVSGSTDTQYF
many TRBD1 TRBJ2-1 TRBV19 TGTGCCAGTACCTGGGACAGAAGCTCCTACAATGAGCAGTTCTTC CASTWDRSSYNEQFF
few NA TRBJ1-2 TRBV7-3 TGTGCCAGCAGCCCGCGTGGGCAGGCAGGCTATGGCTACACCTTC CASSPRGQAGYGYTF
NA TRBD2 TRBJ2-1 TRBV6-8 TGTGCCAGCAGTTACTCGGCGGGGGGGCGTAGATACAATGAGCAGTTCTTC CASSYSAGGRRYNEQFF
NA TRBD1 TRBJ1-5 TRBV6-6 TGTGCCAGCAACAGACAACAGGGGGACAATCAGCCCCAGCATTTT CASNRQQGDNQPQHF
NA NA TRBJ1-1 TRBV12-3/TRBV12-4 TGTGCCAGCAGTTTCCAGATGAACACTGAAGCTTTCTTT CASSFQMNTEAFF
NA TRBD2 TRBJ2-7 TRBV7-7 TGTGCTAGCAGCCCTGGGGGGGACCGCGAGCAGTACTTC CASSPGGDREQYF
NA TRBD1 TRBJ1-2 TRBV2 TGTGCCAGCAGTGTAGAGGGGGCGTTTACGTTGTATGGCTACACCTTC CASSVEGAFTLYGYTF
NA NA TRBJ2-7 TRBV6-5 TGTGCCAGCAGTTACTCCCAGGGTCCCTACGAGCAGTACTTC CASSYSQGPYEQYF
NA NA TRBJ1-5 TRBV6-5 TGTGCCAGCACCATAGCGGGGGACCCCCAAACCGTTAGCAATCAGCCCCAGCATTTT CASTIAGDPQTVSNQPQHF
NA NA TRBJ1-1 TRBV19 TGTGCCAGTAGTCCGGCCCCCCAGACCATGAACACTGAAGCTTTCTTT CASSPAPQTMNTEAFF
few TRBD1 TRBJ1-2 TRBV5-4 TGTGCCAGCAGCTTCGGACAGGGGGCTAGGGGCTACACCTTC CASSFGQGARGYTF
once NA TRBJ1-5 TRBV18 TGTGCCAGCTCCCCTGACAGCCAAGGGCCCCAGCATTTT CASSPDSQGPQHF
NA TRBD1 TRBJ1-1 TRBV5-1 TGCGCCAGCAGCTCTGGACAGGGTTTCACTGAAGCTTTCTTT CASSSGQGFTEAFF
NA NA TRBJ2-2 TRBV6-6 TGTGCCAGCAGTTACTCACAGGGGAACACCGGGGAGCTGTTTTTT CASSYSQGNTGELFF
NA TRBD2 TRBJ2-1 TRBV25-1 TGTGCCAGCAGTGTGGGAAGCGGGGGATACAATGAGCAGTTCTTC CASSVGSGGYNEQFF
NA NA TRBJ2-7 TRBV7-6 TGTGCCAGCAGCTTTATCCAGGGGCCCGAGGTTTCCTACGAGCAGTACTTC CASSFIQGPEVSYEQYF
NA NA TRBJ2-2 TRBV28 TGTGCCAGCAGCTCCGGGATCCGTCCGAACACCGGGGAGCTGTTTTTT CASSSGIRPNTGELFF
once NA TRBJ1-1 TRBV19 TGTGCCAGTAGTATCGGAACCAGGCACACTGAAGCTTTCTTT CASSIGTRHTEAFF
many NA TRBJ1-4 TRBV10-3 TGTGCCATCAGTGACGGGCAGAATGAAAAACTGTTTTTT CAISDGQNEKLFF
NA TRBD1 TRBJ1-1 TRBV6-6 TGTGCCAGCAGCTCGGACAGGGGGCGGGGGAGGACTGAAGCTTTCTTT CASSSDRGRGRTEAFF
few NA TRBJ1-5 TRBV28 TGTGCCAGCAGTTTCAGAACCCTAAATCAGCCCCAGCATTTT CASSFRTLNQPQHF
few TRBD1 TRBJ1-1 TRBV30 TGTGCCTGGAGTGGGGGACAGGGCCTTGCCGAAGCTTTCTTT CAWSGGQGLAEAFF
few NA TRBJ2-7 TRBV15 TGTGCCACCAGCGGAGACTGGGGAATTTTGTACGAGCAGTACTTC CATSGDWGILYEQYF
NA NA TRBJ2-3 TRBV6-6 TGTGCCACCCGCCGGAAGGATACGCAGTATTTT CATRRKDTQYF
many NA TRBJ2-5 TRBV12-3/TRBV12-4 TGTGCCAGCAGTCTGAGCGGCGTGGAGGAGACCCAGTACTTC CASSLSGVEETQYF
many TRBD2 TRBJ2-5 TRBV7-2 TGTGCCAGCAGCCCCAAGAGGCTAGCGGGGTTTCAAGAGACCCAGTACTTC CASSPKRLAGFQETQYF
NA NA TRBJ1-2 TRBV4-1 TGCGCCTGCAGCCAAGATAGGGGGGCAAGGAATGGCTACACCTTC CACSQDRGARNGYTF
NA TRBD1 TRBJ1-1 TRBV20-1 TGCAGTGCTAGATGGAACAGGGGGAACACTGAAGCTTTCTTT CSARWNRGNTEAFF
NA NA TRBJ1-4 TRBV5-1 TGCGCCAGCAGCTTGGGAGGGGGGACGGGCGAAAAACTGTTTTTT CASSLGGGTGEKLFF
once TRBD2 TRBJ2-1 TRBV6-1 TGTGCCAGCAGTGGACCGGGACTAGCGGGGGTTAATGAGCAGTTCTTC CASSGPGLAGVNEQFF
many NA TRBJ1-1 TRBV19 TGTGCCAGTAGTTCGATAATGGACGGTTACACTGAAGCTTTCTTT CASSSIMDGYTEAFF
NA NA TRBJ2-2 TRBV7-6 TGTGCCAGCAGCTTAATAGACGGGGAGCTGTTTTTT CASSLIDGELFF
many NA TRBJ1-1 TRBV7-6 TGTGCCAGCAGCTTAGTCTCGGGAGGGGGCACTGAAGCTTTCTTT CASSLVSGGGTEAFF
NA TRBD2 TRBJ2-7 TRBV7-9 TGTGCCAACAGCTTTGGACTAGCGGGGGACGAGCAGTACTTC CANSFGLAGDEQYF
NA TRBD1 TRBJ1-2 TRBV7-9 TGTGCCAGCAGCTCCGGACAGGGAAGGTTTGGCTACACCTTC CASSSGQGRFGYTF
few TRBD1 TRBJ1-1 TRBV5-1 TGCGCCAGCCAGGGACAGGAGAACACTGAAGCTTTCTTT CASQGQENTEAFF
NA NA TRBJ2-7 TRBV7-9 TGTGCCAGCAGCTTACAAATGTCGTCCCGGGGGGCGGGAGAGCAGTACTTC CASSLQMSSRGAGEQYF
once NA TRBJ1-1 TRBV7-2 TGTGCCAGCAGCTTAATCTATGAAGCTTTCTTT CASSLIYEAFF
many NA TRBJ1-5 TRBV7-2 TGTGCCAGCAGCCGAACAGGGCCTCAGCCCCAGCATTTT CASSRTGPQPQHF
NA NA TRBJ1-2 TRBV6-6 TGTGCCAGCAGTTCCCCCGACGGTCTGGGCAGTGCTTATGGCTACACCTTC CASSSPDGLGSAYGYTF